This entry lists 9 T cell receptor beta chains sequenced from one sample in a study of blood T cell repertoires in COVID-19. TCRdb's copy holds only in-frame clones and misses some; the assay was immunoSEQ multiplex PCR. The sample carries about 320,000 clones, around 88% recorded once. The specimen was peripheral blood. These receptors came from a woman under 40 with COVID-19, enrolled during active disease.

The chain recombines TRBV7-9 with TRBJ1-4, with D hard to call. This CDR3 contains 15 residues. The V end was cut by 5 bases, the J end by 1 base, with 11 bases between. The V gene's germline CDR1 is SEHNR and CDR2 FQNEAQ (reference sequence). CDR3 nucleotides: TGTGCCAGCAGCGAAGTTGGAGAAACTAATGAAAAACTGTTTTTT. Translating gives CASSEVGETNEKLFF. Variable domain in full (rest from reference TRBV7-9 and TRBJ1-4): DTGVSQNPRHKITKRGQNVTFRCDPISEHNRLYWYRQTLGQGPEFLTYFQNEAQLEKSRLLSDRFSAERPKGSFSTLEIQRTEQGDSAMYLCASSEVGETNEKLFFGSGTQLSVL.

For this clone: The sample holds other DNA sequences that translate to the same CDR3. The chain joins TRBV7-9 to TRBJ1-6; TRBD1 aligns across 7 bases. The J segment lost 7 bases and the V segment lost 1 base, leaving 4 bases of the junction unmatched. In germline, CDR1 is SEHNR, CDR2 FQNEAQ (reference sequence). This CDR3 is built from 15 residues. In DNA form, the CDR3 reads TGTGCCAGCAGCTTAGTAGGGACAGCCAATTCACCCCTCCACTTT. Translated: CASSLVGTANSPLHF.

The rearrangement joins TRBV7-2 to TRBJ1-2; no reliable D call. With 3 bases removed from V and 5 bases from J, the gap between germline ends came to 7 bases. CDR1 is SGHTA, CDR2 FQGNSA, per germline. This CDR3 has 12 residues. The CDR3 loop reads CASSFPEYGYTF. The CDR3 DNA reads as TGTGCCAGCAGCTTTCCGGAGTATGGCTACACCTTC.

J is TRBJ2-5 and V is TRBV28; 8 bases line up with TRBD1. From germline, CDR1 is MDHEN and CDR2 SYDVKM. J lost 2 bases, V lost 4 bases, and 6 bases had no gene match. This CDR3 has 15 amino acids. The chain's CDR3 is CASSSRGQAQETQYF. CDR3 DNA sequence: TGTGCCAGCAGTTCCCGGGGACAGGCGCAAGAGACCCAGTACTTC.

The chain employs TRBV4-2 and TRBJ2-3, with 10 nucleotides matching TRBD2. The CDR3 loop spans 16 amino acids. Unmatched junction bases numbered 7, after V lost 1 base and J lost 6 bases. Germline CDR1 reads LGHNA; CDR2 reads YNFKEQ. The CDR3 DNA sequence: TGTGCCAGCAGCCAAGGAACTAGCGGGGCCATGGATACGCAGTATTTT. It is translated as CASSQGTSGAMDTQYF.

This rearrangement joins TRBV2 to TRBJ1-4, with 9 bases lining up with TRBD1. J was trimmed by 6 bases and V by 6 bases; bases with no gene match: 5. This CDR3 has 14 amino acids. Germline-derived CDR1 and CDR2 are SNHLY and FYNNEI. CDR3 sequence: CASSRTGAYEKLFF. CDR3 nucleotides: TGTGCCAGCAGCCGGACAGGGGCATATGAAAAACTGTTTTTT.

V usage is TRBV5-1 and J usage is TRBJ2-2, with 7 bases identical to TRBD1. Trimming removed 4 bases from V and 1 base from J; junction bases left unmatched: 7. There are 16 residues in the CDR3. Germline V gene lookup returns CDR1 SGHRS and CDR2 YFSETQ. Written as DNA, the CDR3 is TGCGCCAGCAGCCCCTCCGGGACAGTGAACACCGGGGAGCTGTTTTTT. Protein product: CASSPSGTVNTGELFF.

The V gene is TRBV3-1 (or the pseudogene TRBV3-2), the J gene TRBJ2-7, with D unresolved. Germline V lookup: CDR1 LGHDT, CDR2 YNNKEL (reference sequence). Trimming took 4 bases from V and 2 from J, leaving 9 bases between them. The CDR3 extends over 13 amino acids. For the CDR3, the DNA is TGTGCCAGCAGCCCACGAACTACCTACGAGCAGTACTTC. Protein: CASSPRTTYEQYF.

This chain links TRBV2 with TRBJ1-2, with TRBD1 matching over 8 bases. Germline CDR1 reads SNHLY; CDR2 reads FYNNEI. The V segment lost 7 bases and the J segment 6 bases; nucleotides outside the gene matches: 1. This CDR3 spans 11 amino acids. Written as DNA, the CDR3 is TGTGCCAGCAAGACAGGGGATGGCTACACCTTC. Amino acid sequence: CASKTGDGYTF.